This T cell receptor beta chain derives from a study of blood T cell repertoires in COVID-19. Across the study: The samples span acute and convalescent COVID-19 from the United States, Italy and Spain.

The sample holds a few counts of this clone. In the authors' methods: Nucleated cell counts were estimated from reference gene primer amplification. Method: immunoSEQ multiplex PCR; TCRdb's copy keeps in-frame clones and lacks some. V and J calls and clone size are as listed in that table; D and trimming were resolved from the DNA. The table has about 220,000 clones, around 81% seen once; the top ten hold about 2.9%. The sample consisted of peripheral blood. The sequence was collected from a woman aged 25-40 years who had recovered from COVID-19.

Here the CDR3 DNA reads TGTGCCAGCAGCCCAAGGGCAGGGCACACTGAAGCTTTCTTT. Amino acid sequence: CASSPRAGHTEAFF. The V call is TRBV3-1 (or the pseudogene TRBV3-2), the J call TRBJ1-1; a weak D match, TRBD1 (5 bases). With 4 bases removed from V and 3 bases from J, the gap between germline ends came to 12 bases. The CDR3 extends over 14 amino acids. Germline V gives CDR1 LGHDT, CDR2 YNNKEL (reference sequence).